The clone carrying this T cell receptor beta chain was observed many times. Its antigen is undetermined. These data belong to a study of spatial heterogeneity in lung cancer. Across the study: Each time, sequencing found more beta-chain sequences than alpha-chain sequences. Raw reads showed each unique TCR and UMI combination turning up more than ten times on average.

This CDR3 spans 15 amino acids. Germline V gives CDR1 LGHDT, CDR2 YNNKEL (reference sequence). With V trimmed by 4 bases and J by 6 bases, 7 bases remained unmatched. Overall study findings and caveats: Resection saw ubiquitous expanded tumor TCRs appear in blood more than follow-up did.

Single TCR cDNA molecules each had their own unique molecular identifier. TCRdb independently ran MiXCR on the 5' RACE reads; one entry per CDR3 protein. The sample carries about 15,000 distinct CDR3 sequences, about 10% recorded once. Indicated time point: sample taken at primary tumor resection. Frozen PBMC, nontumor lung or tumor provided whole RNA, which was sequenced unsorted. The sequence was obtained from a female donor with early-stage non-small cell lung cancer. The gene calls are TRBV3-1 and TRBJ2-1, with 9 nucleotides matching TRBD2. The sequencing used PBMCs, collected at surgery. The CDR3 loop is CASSPLAGPGNEQFF. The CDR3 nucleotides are TGTGCCAGCAGCCCCCTAGCGGGGCCCGGCAATGAGCAGTTCTTC.